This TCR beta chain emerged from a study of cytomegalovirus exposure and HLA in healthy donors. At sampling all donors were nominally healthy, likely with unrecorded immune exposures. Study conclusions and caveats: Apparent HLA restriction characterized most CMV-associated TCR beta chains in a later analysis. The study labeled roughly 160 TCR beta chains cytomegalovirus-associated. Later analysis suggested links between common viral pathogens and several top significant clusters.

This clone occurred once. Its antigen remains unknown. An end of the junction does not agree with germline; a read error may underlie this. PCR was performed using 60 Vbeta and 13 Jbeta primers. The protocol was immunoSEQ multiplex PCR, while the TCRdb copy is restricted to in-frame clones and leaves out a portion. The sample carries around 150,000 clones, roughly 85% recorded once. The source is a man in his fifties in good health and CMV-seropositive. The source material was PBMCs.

The DNA for the CDR3 is TGTGCCAGCAGCGTGGCCCAAGTGGCCGGCCAAGAGGCCCAGTACTTC. Translating it yields CASSVAQVAGQEAQYF. V gene TRBV9 combines with J gene TRBJ2-5; unclear D gene. CDR1 and CDR2 (germline): SGDLS, YYNGEE. The CDR3 contains 16 residues.